This T cell receptor beta chain was sequenced during a study of Ad26.COV2.S vaccination and SARS-CoV-2 variants. In the study overall: Donor was assigned to the Ad26.COV2.S arm of trial COV1001.

Germline CDR1 is MGHRA and CDR2 is YSYEKL. CDR3 size: 13 residues. The V end lost 0 bases, the J end lost 4 bases, and 6 bases lay between the germline ends. TCRdb keeps only in-frame clones here, not all; method: immunoSEQ multiplex PCR. Here the sample spans about 350,000 clones, around 89% being singletons. The treatment was: 15 to 20 received Ad26.COV2.S at low or high dose, single or two shots; several received placebo; per-sample allocation not given. It was on day 63 after the first vaccine or placebo injection that samples were taken. The chain uses TRBV4-1 and TRBJ1-2, with D hard to call. Sequencing used peripheral blood, obtained in a trial of Ad26.COV2.S vaccine versus placebo. The receptor's source is a person between 18 and 65 years old who received the Ad26.COV2.S COVID-19 vaccine or a placebo. This CDR3 is CASSQEPAYGYTF. The CDR3 DNA reads TGCGCCAGCAGCCAAGAACCAGCCTATGGCTACACCTTC.